The entry that follows covers one T cell receptor beta chain sequence. It lacks a known antigen. No base quality values were provided; no much bigger clone lies one nucleotide off. TCRbeta CDR3 regions were amplified from genomic DNA using the immunoSEQ Assay, a bias-controlled multiplex PCR. Concerning the study's data processing: The number of nucleated cells in each sample was estimated from the amplification of reference gene primers within the assay. Sequence reads were collapsed and filtered to measure the absolute abundance of every unique TCRbeta CDR3 rearrangement. For each sample, productive Simpson clonality was calculated as the square root of Simpson's diversity index across productive rearrangements. Drawn from immuneACCESS, this table holds only the in-frame rearrangements with V and J called that TCRdb kept. Clones are partly lost; checked studies trace under half to an unresolved V gene and leave the rest unexplained. D and trimming were read from the DNA, whereas the V and J calls and clone size are those reported in that table. The sample table shows 650,000 to 800,000 clones, and 90% are seen once. The ten largest clones capture 0.2% to 0.3% of the sample.

These data come from a study of blood T cell repertoires in COVID-19 (dated by TCRdb to between 2020 and 2021). About the full investigation: The collaborator samples originated in the United States, Italy and Spain and spanned the acute and convalescent phases of COVID-19. The prospective study material was composed of cDNA or gDNA derived from T cells, B-cell-depleted T cells, or PBMCs. Subjects who had been exposed to COVID-19, were actively infected with it, or had recovered from it provided the deeply sampled blood TCRbeta repertoires that made up the dataset. The repertoires were released in a freely available public database meant as a resource for research on the immune response to SARS-CoV-2. The samples were drawn from two sources: the first 160 participants of the ongoing ImmuneRACE study, and 1,000 to 1,500 subjects contributed by 6 global collaborators. Sample metadata almost always included a de-identified subject ID, COVID-19 status, age in years and sex. HLA class I and class II types, where available, came from metadata supplied by the sample provider rather than from assay-based typing.

The collaborating institutions used their own protocols to collect whole blood in K2EDTA tubes. For TCRbeta analysis, collaborators shipped samples in one of three forms: frozen whole blood, isolated PBMCs, or DNA extracted from either of those sample types. The CDR1 and CDR2 encoded by the germline V gene are SGDLS and YYNGEE. The CDR3 holds 11 amino acids from the cysteine to the phenylalanine. The kept DNA is CDR3 alone, 33 bases in frame from the first base. V loses 3 bases of germline sequence and J loses 13 bases, and the interval between the two ends is 11 bases. Paper-wide results and their limitations: Clinical and demographic metadata were provided uncurated, with the amount varying by source and participant.

The chain was built from TRBV9 and TRBJ2-4; possibly the D gene is TRBD1, per 5 matching bases. The sequenced material came from peripheral blood. This TCR derives from a woman between 18 and 29 years old with acute or convalescent COVID-19. The DNA sequence reads TGTGCCAGCAGCGCCGGACACGGCCAGTACTTC. Its protein product is CASSAGHGQYF.